This T cell receptor beta chain appears in the sequencing data of a study of cytomegalovirus exposure and HLA in healthy donors. Study conclusions and caveats: Subsequent analysis revealed that first-cohort TCR clusters tended to co-occur in the 90 to 150 validation repertoires.

A word on this clone: Its antigen is not identified.

Data came from immunoSEQ multiplex PCR; TCRdb stores just in-frame clones and leaves some out. This sample has roughly 52,000 clones; 88% occur once, and the top ten carry about 7%. The TCR was taken from a woman in her thirties in good health and CMV-seronegative. Sequencing input: PBMCs.

CDR3 sequence: CASTGATTGNTEAFF. The CDR3 region has the DNA TGTGCCAGCACAGGGGCGACAACAGGGAACACTGAAGCTTTCTTT. V usage is TRBV28 and J usage is TRBJ1-1; possible D gene TRBD1, 6 bases. Trimming took 7 bases from V and 1 from J, leaving 16 bases between them. CDR3 length: 15 residues. Per germline, CDR1 MDHEN and CDR2 SYDVKM.